This T cell receptor beta chain was captured in a study of human thymus T cells. Genomic DNA was extracted from every available blood leukocyte. Produced via immunoSEQ multiplex PCR; TCRdb's table is partial and in-frame only. Of tens of thousands of clones listed, roughly 94% are singletons. This CDR3 has 14 amino acids. In germline, CDR1 is SGDLS, CDR2 YYNGEE. The germline V and J ends were trimmed by 7 bases and 6 bases, with 20 bases remaining between them. This receptor was identified in a boy in the first two years of life with a congenital heart defect but otherwise immunologically healthy. The sample consisted of blood. The chain recombines TRBV9 with TRBJ2-7, with D tentatively TRBD1 or TRBD2 (5 bases each). CDR3 sequence: CASGSGTQPGEQYF. In DNA form, the CDR3 reads TGTGCCAGCGGGTCCGGGACCCAACCCGGCGAGCAGTACTTC. Using reference TRBV9 and TRBJ2-7 for the parts outside the CDR3, the full variable domain is DSGVTQTPKHLITATGQRVTLRCSPRSGDLSVYWYQQSLDQGLQFLIQYYNGEERAKGNILERFSAQQFPDLHSELNLSSLELGDSALYFCASGSGTQPGEQYFGPGTRLTVT.